The 27 T cell receptor beta chains below all came from one sample that was sequenced in a study of T cell repertoires in cytomegalovirus infection. For these TCRs, the target antigens are not known. Each CDR3 protein gets one entry after TCRdb re-called the reads with MiXCR. Of more than 250,000 distinct CDR3 sequences detected, approximately 25% appear once; the ten largest clones hold more than 10%. The source material was cultured PBMCs, sampled from culture after CMV antigen stimulation. Receptors were obtained from a human donor in good health (CMV status not recorded). Some clones in this sample may be carry-over from other donors' samples.

In its sample, this clonotype was seen many times. The V and J genes are TRBV7-2 and TRBJ1-4, with 9 bases identical to TRBD1. The CDR3 runs to 14 residues. The J segment lost 8 bases and the V segment lost 6 bases, leaving 7 bases of the junction unmatched. Germline values: CDR1 SGHTA, CDR2 FQGNSA. The CDR3 reads CASSRTGEREKLFF. The CDR3 DNA reads TGTGCCAGCAGTCGGACAGGGGAGAGGGAAAAACTGTTTTTT.

This clonotype showed up just a few times. The chain combines TRBV30 with TRBJ2-7, with TRBD2 matching 9 bases. Germline CDR1 and CDR2: GTSNPN and SVGIG (reference sequence). The CDR3 consists of 14 residues. V shed 5 bases and J 7 bases; nucleotides not matched to a gene: 12. As DNA, the CDR3 is TGTGCCTGGGGGAATCTAGCGGGGACGGGTGAGCAGTACTTC. Translated: CAWGNLAGTGEQYF.

This clonotype was observed many times. The chain is built from TRBV5-6 and TRBJ2-3; 11 bases align to TRBD2. V gave up 4 bases and J gave up 6 bases; unmatched junction bases: 4. The CDR3 is 14 residues long. Germline V gives CDR1 SGHDT, CDR2 YYEEEE. CDR3 loop: CASSTRTSGDTQYF. For the CDR3, the DNA is TGTGCCAGCAGCACACGGACTAGCGGGGATACGCAGTATTTT.

This clonotype has only a few counts. The chain has TRBV5-4 and TRBJ2-1; D may correspond to TRBD1 or TRBD2 (5 bases each). The CDR3 is 15 residues long. Between the trimmed V and J ends, which lost 4 bases and 6 bases, there was a span of 17 bases. The germline CDR1 and CDR2 sequences are SGHNT and YYREEE (reference sequence). The CDR3 sequence: CASSPRGRAANEQFF. CDR3 nucleotide sequence: TGTGCCAGCAGCCCGAGGGGAAGGGCGGCCAATGAGCAGTTCTTC. Full variable domain (missing parts from reference TRBV5-4 and TRBJ2-1): ETGVTQSPTHLIKTRGQQVTLRCSSQSGHNTVSWYQQALGQGPQFIFQYYREEENGRGNFPPRFSGLQFPNYSSELNVNALELDDSALYLCASSPRGRAANEQFFGPGTRLTVL.

J is TRBJ2-3 and V is TRBV6-1; D perhaps matches TRBD1 (6 bases). V lost 11 bases to trimming and J lost 0 bases, with 15 bases between them. The CDR3 covers 14 residues. The germline CDR1 and CDR2 sequences are MNHNS and SASEGT. Here the CDR3 DNA reads TGTGCCTCCCGGACAGTTACTAGCACAGATACGCAGTATTTT. It translates to CASRTVTSTDTQYF.

This chain links TRBV11-2 with TRBJ2-1, with D possibly TRBD2 on 5 matching bases. Germline loops: CDR1 SGHAT, CDR2 FQNNGV. The length of the CDR3 is 14 residues. Trimming pared 5 bases from V and 6 bases from J, leaving 14 bases between. CDR3: CASSEGPGPNEQFF. CDR3 in DNA: TGTGCCAGCAGCGAGGGCCCAGGCCCCAATGAGCAGTTCTTC.

In DNA form, the CDR3 reads TGCAGCGTTGAGCTTGCACAGGGAATTACTGAAGCTTTCTTT. Its translation is CSVELAQGITEAFF. This chain joins TRBV29-1 and TRBJ1-1; tentative D call: TRBD1 (6 bases). The CDR3 is made up of 14 amino acids. Germline values: CDR1 SQVTM, CDR2 ANQGSEA. Deletions cut 3 bases from V and 5 bases from J, with 16 bases between.

The chain has TRBV12-3 or TRBV12-4 and TRBJ2-1; 13 nucleotides line up with TRBD2. The CDR3 sequence is 15 residues long. Germline trimming cut 6 bases from V and 15 bases from J; bases unmatched to any gene: 14. CDR3 nucleotides: TGTGCCAGCAGCCTCTCCGGGACTAGCGGGAAGGGGGGGTTCTTC. This codes for CASSLSGTSGKGGFF.

This clonotype was recorded a few times. The chain uses TRBV19 and TRBJ2-1, with 15 bases identical to TRBD2. Per germline, CDR1 LNHDA and CDR2 SQIVND (reference sequence). The V segment lost 1 base and the J segment 8 bases; nucleotides outside the gene matches: 6. The CDR3 loop spans 17 amino acids. The CDR3 region has the DNA TGTGCCAGTAGTATAGGCCGGACTAGCGGGAGGGCTTATGAGCAGTTCTTC. Residues: CASSIGRTSGRAYEQFF.

J is TRBJ2-2 and V is TRBV7-8; 12 bases line up with TRBD2. With V trimmed by 4 bases and J by 2 bases, 5 bases remained unmatched. Per the germline V gene, CDR1 is SGHVS and CDR2 is FQNEAQ. CDR3 length: 17 amino acids. The CDR3 loop reads CASSSTSGRINTGELFF. CDR3 DNA sequence: TGTGCCAGCAGCTCGACTAGCGGGAGAATAAACACCGGGGAGCTGTTTTTT.

This clonotype was counted a few times. The rearrangement joins TRBV6-5 to TRBJ1-1, with TRBD1 as a possible D gene (6 bases). CDR1 and CDR2 from the germline V gene are MNHEY and SVGAGI. V was pared by 2 bases and J by 9 bases, with 13 bases between. CDR3 length equals 13 residues. The CDR3 region has the DNA TGTGCCAGCAGTTACCAAGTCCGGGGGCAAGCTTTCTTT. This codes for CASSYQVRGQAFF.

CDR3 residues: CASSWTSGKYEQYF. As DNA, the CDR3 is TGTGCCAGCAGCTGGACTAGCGGGAAATACGAGCAGTACTTC. The chain is built from TRBV7-2 and TRBJ2-7; 12 bases agree with TRBD2. CDR3 length: 14 residues. Germline V CDR1 and CDR2: SGHTA, FQGNSA. Trimming cost V 4 bases and J 4 bases; bases outside gene matches: 2.

This clonotype has a handful of counts. The chain couples TRBV7-8 to TRBJ1-1, with TRBD1 matching over 10 bases. From germline, CDR1 is SGHVS and CDR2 FQNEAQ. The length of the CDR3 is 11 residues. The V segment lost 5 bases and the J segment 12 bases; nucleotides outside the gene matches: 3. The CDR3 loop is CASSAGQGTFF. The DNA of the CDR3 is TGTGCCAGCAGCGCGGGACAGGGGACTTTCTTT.

In its sample, this clonotype was seen a few times. The chain combines TRBV15 with TRBJ2-3; unclear D gene. The CDR3 runs 16 residues. V was pared by 0 bases and J by 1 base, with 11 bases between. Germline values: CDR1 LNHNV, CDR2 YYDKDF (reference sequence). CDR3 in amino acids: CATSRDNPHGTDTQYF. Written as DNA, the CDR3 is TGTGCCACCAGCAGAGATAATCCCCATGGCACAGATACGCAGTATTTT. Filled out from reference TRBV15 and TRBJ2-3, the complete variable domain reads DAMVIQNPRYQVTQFGKPVTLSCSQTLNHNVMYWYQQKSSQAPKLLFHYYDKDFNNEADTPDNFQSRRPNTSFCFLDIRSPGLGDTAMYLCATSRDNPHGTDTQYFGPGTRLTVL.

This clonotype was counted between two and nine times. The chain combines TRBV19 with TRBJ2-5, with 8 nucleotides matching TRBD2. V lost 6 bases and J lost 4; bases outside the gene matches: 4. Germline values: CDR1 LNHDA, CDR2 SQIVND (reference sequence). The length of the CDR3 is 13 residues. DNA for the CDR3: TGTGCCAGTAGCCGGGGGGGAAGAGAGACCCAGTACTTC. This codes for CASSRGGRETQYF.

This clonotype was counted a few times. J is TRBJ2-1 and V is TRBV24-1; D ambiguous. Per the germline V gene, CDR1 is KGHDR and CDR2 is SFDVKD. Trimming took off 5 bases at V and 3 bases at J, with 10 bases between the two ends. This CDR3 is built from 14 residues. This CDR3 reads CATSGPSVYNEQFF. CDR3 sequence (DNA): TGTGCCACCAGTGGCCCGTCGGTCTACAATGAGCAGTTCTTC.

The chain combines TRBV27 with TRBJ1-1; 7 bases line up with TRBD1. V dropped 6 bases and J dropped 1; count of bases not matched to a gene: 8. This CDR3 region has 15 residues. Germline values: CDR1 MNHEY, CDR2 SMNVEV (reference sequence). The CDR3 region has the DNA TGTGCCAGCAGCCGTTACCGGGACAGGAACACTGAAGCTTTCTTT. This sequence encodes CASSRYRDRNTEAFF.

The V gene is TRBV6-2 or TRBV6-3, the J gene TRBJ2-6, with 7 nucleotides matching TRBD1. V was clipped by 7 bases and J by 2 bases; unmatched bases: 8. Germline values: CDR1 MNHEY, CDR2 SVGEGT. This CDR3 is 16 amino acids long. The CDR3 region has the DNA TGTGCCAGCACGATTCAGGACAGGCCTGGGGCCAACGTCCTGACTTTC. It codes for CASTIQDRPGANVLTF.

The V and J genes are TRBV2 and TRBJ1-2, with D tentatively TRBD1 (5 bases). Trimming shortened V by 5 bases and J by 3 bases, and 10 bases separated the two germline ends. The CDR3 has 13 residues. From germline, CDR1 is SNHLY and CDR2 FYNNEI. The DNA of the CDR3 is TGTGCCAGCAGTTCCGGGACGGACTATGGCTACACCTTC. Its protein is CASSSGTDYGYTF.

V is TRBV11-3 and J is TRBJ1-1, with 8 nucleotides matching TRBD1. V trimming: 6 bases; J trimming: 1 base; junction bases outside the gene matches: 4. Germline loops: CDR1 SGHNT, CDR2 YENEEA. The CDR3 runs 14 residues. CDR3 DNA sequence: TGTGCCAGCAGTTCGACAGGGGAGAACACTGAAGCTTTCTTT. Protein: CASSSTGENTEAFF.

Only one count was recorded for this clonotype. An end of the junction differs from the germline gene, which may be a read error. The genes are TRBV4-1 and TRBJ2-7; 7 positions match TRBD1. The CDR3 has 14 residues. Germline V CDR1 and CDR2: MGHRA, YSYEKL. The CDR3 sequence: CASSLLGGNYEPYF. The CDR3 region has the DNA TGCGCCAGCAGCCTCCTAGGGGGCAACTACGAGCCGTACTTC.

This clonotype was detected a few times. V is TRBV6-6 and J is TRBJ1-4, with a possible D match to TRBD1 (5 bases). The germline V gene encodes CDR1 MNHNY and CDR2 SVGAGI (reference sequence). V was pared by 8 bases and J by 1 base, with 5 bases between. The CDR3 loop spans 12 amino acids. Here the CDR3 reads CASGGTNEKLFF. DNA of the CDR3: TGTGCCAGCGGGGGAACTAATGAAAAACTGTTTTTT.

In DNA form, the CDR3 reads TGTGCCAGCAGCCCCCGTGACAGGGATGGTCTGGCCAAAAACATTCAGTACTTC. Translated, it gives CASSPRDRDGLAKNIQYF. The chain couples TRBV7-9 to TRBJ2-4; 7 bases match TRBD1. Germline assignment: CDR1 SEHNR and CDR2 FQNEAQ (reference sequence). This CDR3 comprises 18 residues. Trimming at V came to 5 bases and at J to 1 base, leaving 14 bases not matched to a gene.

This clonotype has more than one count but fewer than ten. V and J are TRBV6-1 and TRBJ2-7, with D perhaps given as TRBD1 or TRBD2 (5 bases each). Trimming left V 8 bases short and J 7 bases short, with 24 bases between. The V gene's germline CDR1 is MNHNS and CDR2 SASEGT. CDR3 length: 15 amino acids. CDR3 nucleotide sequence: TGTGCCAGCTTGGACCTCGGGGCCTCTATTAAAGAGCAGTACTTC. Encoded protein: CASLDLGASIKEQYF.

The chain recombines TRBV28 with TRBJ1-4, with 9 bases matching TRBD1. CDR1 and CDR2 from the germline V gene are MDHEN and SYDVKM. The length of the CDR3 is 17 residues. The V and J ends lost 6 bases and 8 bases, in that order; junction bases with no gene match: 16. The chain's CDR3 is CASSPPGQGWGKEKLFF. CDR3 sequence (DNA): TGTGCCAGCAGCCCACCGGGACAGGGTTGGGGTAAGGAAAAACTGTTTTTT.

This clonotype has more than one count but fewer than ten. The chain recombines TRBV11-2 with TRBJ2-7; D ambiguous. The V gene lost 1 base and the J gene lost 6 bases, with 13 bases spanning the gap. The CDR3 runs to 14 residues. Germline CDR1 reads SGHAT; CDR2 reads FQNNGV. The CDR3 protein is CASSLGRRTFEQYV. Here the CDR3 DNA reads TGTGCCAGCAGCTTAGGCCGTAGGACCTTCGAGCAGTACGTC.

J is TRBJ2-3 and V is TRBV20-1; D is perhaps TRBD1 (6 bases). The CDR3 covers 15 residues. V lost 3 bases to trimming and J lost 2 bases, with 15 bases between them. Germline loops: CDR1 DFQATT, CDR2 SNEGSKA (reference sequence). This CDR3 reads CSASSRGVITDTQYF. CDR3 coding DNA: TGCAGTGCTAGCAGCAGGGGCGTTATCACAGATACGCAGTATTTT.